These 30 T cell receptor beta chains originate from one sample sequenced in a study of shared clonotypes between healthy human individuals. The naive CD8 fraction comprised CD45RO-negative cells positively selected for CCR7 and excluded terminally differentiated effector memory CD45RA+ cells. The protocol was immunoSEQ multiplex PCR, while the TCRdb copy is restricted to in-frame clones and leaves out a portion. Of about 2.2 million clones listed, 85% to 95% were seen once; the top ten hold around 1.7%. The specimen was naive CD8+ T cells from PBMCs. These receptors were obtained from a man younger than 35 in good health. Some clones in this sample may be carry-over from other donors' samples.

The CDR3 sequence: CASSKLYSGGADTQYF. Here the CDR3 DNA reads TGTGCCAGCAGCAAGTTGTACTCCGGGGGTGCGGATACGCAGTATTTT. This rearrangement joins TRBV27 to TRBJ2-3; a weak D match, TRBD2 (6 bases). The CDR3 extends over 16 amino acids. Germline CDR1 is MNHEY and CDR2 is SMNVEV (reference sequence). V gave up 6 bases and J gave up 6 bases, with 22 bases separating them.

The rearrangement joins TRBV19 to TRBJ2-3; weak D call: TRBD1 (5 bases). This CDR3 spans 15 amino acids. Germline V gene sequence: CDR1 LNHDA, CDR2 SQIVND (reference sequence). Trimming pared 7 bases from V and 2 bases from J, leaving 16 bases between. Written as DNA, the CDR3 is TGTGCCAGTACCTCCATAGGGGAACCCACAGATACGCAGTATTTT. Its protein is CASTSIGEPTDTQYF.

The chain carries TRBV27 and TRBJ1-2; 9 bases map to TRBD1. The J segment lost 4 bases and the V segment lost 8 bases, leaving 11 bases of the junction unmatched. Germline loops: CDR1 MNHEY, CDR2 SMNVEV (reference sequence). This CDR3 has 15 residues. CDR3 protein: CASGTTGTGLYGYTF. As DNA, the CDR3 is TGTGCCAGCGGGACAACCGGGACAGGGCTCTATGGCTACACCTTC.

The chain joins TRBV27 to TRBJ1-4; TRBD1 matches at 7 bases. V was clipped by 8 bases and J by 6 bases; unmatched bases: 3. CDR1 and CDR2 (germline): MNHEY, SMNVEV (reference sequence). The CDR3 runs to 12 residues. CDR3 sequence (DNA): TGTGCCAGCGGCAGGGGGTATGAAAAACTGTTTTTT. This encodes CASGRGYEKLFF.

The chain couples TRBV7-9 to TRBJ2-1, with D possibly being TRBD2 (5 bases). Germline assignment: CDR1 SEHNR and CDR2 FQNEAQ (reference sequence). The V end lost 1 base, the J end lost 9 bases, and 16 bases lay between the germline ends. CDR3 length equals 15 residues. The CDR3 protein is CASSLGSWARAEQFF. As DNA, the CDR3 is TGTGCCAGCAGCTTAGGATCGTGGGCGCGGGCTGAGCAGTTCTTC.

This clone was seen only once. The chain combines TRBV7-8 with TRBJ2-1; D is ambiguous. V gave up 2 bases and J gave up 7 bases, with 9 bases separating them. Per the germline V gene, CDR1 is SGHVS and CDR2 is FQNEAQ. This CDR3 has 13 amino acids. CDR3 DNA sequence: TGTGCCAGCAGCTTATGGGTCGGTAATGAGCAGTTCTTC. Protein product: CASSLWVGNEQFF.

The gene calls are TRBV28 and TRBJ2-7; the D gene is possibly TRBD1 (6 bases). Trimming stripped 7 bases from V and 3 bases from J, with 10 bases between. CDR3 size: 12 residues. Germline loops: CDR1 MDHEN, CDR2 SYDVKM. This chain's CDR3 is CASNRAIYEQYF. The CDR3 DNA reads TGTGCCAGCAACAGGGCAATCTACGAGCAGTACTTC.

This chain links TRBV5-4 with TRBJ2-3, with D perhaps TRBD1 or TRBD2 (5 bases each). Trimming pared 5 bases from V and 1 base from J, leaving 14 bases between. CDR1 is SGHNT and CDR2 is YYREEE in the germline V gene (reference sequence). The CDR3 contains 15 residues. The CDR3 DNA sequence: TGTGCCAGCAGAGGGGCGGACTGGGGCACAGATACGCAGTATTTT. Translation gives CASRGADWGTDTQYF.

This clone was seen a single time. The chain couples TRBV10-3 to TRBJ1-2; tentative D call: TRBD1 (6 bases). CDR3 length: 15 amino acids. CDR1 ENHRY and CDR2 SYGVKD come from the germline V gene. V shed 10 bases and J shed 2 bases, with 20 bases lying between them. The CDR3 region is CATLGIGGLNYGYTF. CDR3 coding DNA: TGTGCCACCTTGGGTATAGGGGGTCTGAACTATGGCTACACCTTC.

V and J are TRBV28 and TRBJ2-1; 10 bases map to TRBD2. The CDR3 totals 19 residues. From germline, CDR1 is MDHEN and CDR2 SYDVKM. Trimming took 3 bases from V and 6 from J; bases not matched to a gene: 17. For the CDR3, the DNA is TGTGCCAGCAGTTTCCCTGGGACTAGCGTCGCGAAGAGTCGCAATGAGCAGTTCTTC. Amino acids: CASSFPGTSVAKSRNEQFF.

The chain uses TRBV6-5 and TRBJ2-1; TRBD2 is a possible D gene (6 bases). Germline lookup yields CDR1 MNHEY and CDR2 SVGAGI. The CDR3 loop spans 15 amino acids. V was trimmed by 6 bases and J by 2 bases, leaving 14 bases between them. This CDR3 is CASRFHSGPYNEQFF. The CDR3 DNA sequence: TGTGCCAGCAGATTTCATAGCGGACCCTACAATGAGCAGTTCTTC.

This rearrangement joins TRBV10-3 to TRBJ2-2; TRBD2 matches at 10 bases. This CDR3 spans 14 amino acids. The junction had 2 bases not matched to a gene; V was cut back by 4 bases and J by 6 bases. Germline loops: CDR1 ENHRY, CDR2 SYGVKD. The CDR3 DNA reads as TGTGCCATCAGTGCCAGCGGGAGGGCCGGGGAGCTGTTTTTT. It codes for CAISASGRAGELFF.

The CDR3 protein is CASRPTGGIDEQYF. The CDR3 DNA sequence: TGTGCCAGCAGACCGACAGGGGGTATAGACGAGCAGTACTTC. The chain couples TRBV7-9 to TRBJ2-7; 9 bases align to TRBD1. CDR3 size: 14 residues. Germline V gene data show CDR1 as SEHNR and CDR2 as FQNEAQ (reference sequence). Trimming removed 6 bases from V and 5 bases from J; junction bases left unmatched: 8.

This clone was seen a handful of times. The chain carries TRBV6-5 and TRBJ1-2; no clear D gene. Germline V gene sequence: CDR1 MNHEY, CDR2 SVGAGI. V lost 6 bases and J lost 4, with 12 bases in between. The CDR3 extends over 13 amino acids. The CDR3 region has the DNA TGTGCCAGCAGCCGAGACACTATCTATGGCTACACCTTC. Its translation: CASSRDTIYGYTF.

This chain connects TRBV4-1 to TRBJ2-3; 9 positions agree with TRBD2. The V and J ends lost 4 bases and 3 bases, in that order; junction bases with no gene match: 20. There are 20 residues in the CDR3. Germline CDR1 reads MGHRA; CDR2 reads YSYEKL. In DNA form, the CDR3 reads TGCGCCAGCAGCCCGGGGGCGGGAGGGCCCGGGGGACCTGGGACAGATACGCAGTATTTT. Protein sequence: CASSPGAGGPGGPGTDTQYF.

This chain uses TRBV19 with TRBJ2-2; perhaps TRBD1 as D (6 bases). The V gene's germline CDR1 is LNHDA and CDR2 SQIVND (reference sequence). There are 13 residues in the CDR3. V dropped 11 bases and J dropped 2 bases, with 12 bases sitting between them. CDR3 DNA: TGTGCCGGCAAGGACAGAAACACCGGGGAGCTGTTTTTT. As protein: CAGKDRNTGELFF.

The sample holds one count of this clone. The chain has TRBV11-2 and TRBJ2-7; 8 bases fit TRBD1. CDR1 and CDR2 from the germline V gene are SGHAT and FQNNGV. The CDR3 loop spans 14 amino acids. J gave up 2 bases and V 7 bases, and 7 bases lay outside the gene matches. The CDR3 DNA sequence: TGTGCCAGCACCTCGGACAGGGTGGCCTACGAGCAGTACTTC. It codes for CASTSDRVAYEQYF.

V and J are TRBV5-4 and TRBJ2-5; maybe TRBD2 (6 bases). The germline V gene has CDR1 SGHNT and CDR2 YYREEE (reference sequence). The CDR3 is 17 residues long. Trimming cost V 0 bases and J 5 bases, with 20 bases left between them. This CDR3 reads CASSLEATITGGETQYF. Written as DNA, the CDR3 is TGTGCCAGCAGCTTGGAGGCGACCATCACCGGAGGGGAGACCCAGTACTTC.

The chain combines TRBV11-3 with TRBJ1-5; D remains ambiguous. Germline V gene lookup returns CDR1 SGHNT and CDR2 YENEEA. V dropped 4 bases and J dropped 7 bases, with 11 bases sitting between them. This CDR3 comprises 13 residues. The CDR3 spells CASSSTLGQPQHF. Here the CDR3 DNA reads TGTGCCAGCAGCTCCACACTTGGGCAGCCCCAGCATTTT.

J is TRBJ2-7 and V is TRBV7-8, with 14 nucleotides matching TRBD2. Germline CDR1 SGHVS, CDR2 FQNEAQ. V lost 8 bases and J lost 4; bases outside the gene matches: 4. The CDR3 is 14 amino acids. The CDR3 DNA is TGTGCCAGCGGGACTAGCGGGAGCTTTTACGAGCAGTACTTC. Translating gives CASGTSGSFYEQYF.

Of note for this clone: Additional DNA sequences in this sample encode the identical CDR3. The chain has TRBV9 and TRBJ2-7, with TRBD1 matching 8 bases. The CDR3 covers 15 residues. V trimming: 2 bases; J trimming: 3 bases; junction bases outside the gene matches: 7. Germline lookup yields CDR1 SGDLS and CDR2 YYNGEE. The chain's CDR3 is CASSVGGTGFYEQYF. The CDR3 nucleotides are TGTGCCAGCAGCGTGGGTGGGACAGGATTCTACGAGCAGTACTTC.

The rearrangement links TRBV4-3 to TRBJ2-7, with 9 bases that match TRBD1. Germline values: CDR1 LGHNA, CDR2 YSLEER. This CDR3 is 15 amino acids long. V dropped 3 bases and J dropped 2; count of bases not matched to a gene: 5. The CDR3 DNA reads as TGCGCCAGCAGCCACGAGACAGGGGGGGCCTACGAGCAGTACTTC. Residues: CASSHETGGAYEQYF.

The CDR3 DNA follows: TGTGCCAGCAGTTTTAAGGAGAATCAGCCCCAGCATTTT. It yields the protein CASSFKENQPQHF. The J gene is TRBJ1-5, the V gene TRBV27, with D hard to call. CDR1 MNHEY and CDR2 SMNVEV come from the germline V gene (reference sequence). Trimming removed 3 bases from V and 4 bases from J, with 7 bases in between. The CDR3 spans 13 residues.

This clone was counted between two and nine times. V is TRBV30 and J is TRBJ1-4; no firm D call. The CDR3 is 12 residues long. Germline loops: CDR1 GTSNPN, CDR2 SVGIG (reference sequence). V shed 2 bases and J shed 4 bases, with 5 bases lying between them. The CDR3 loop reads CAWSRLNEKLFF. The CDR3 DNA sequence: TGTGCCTGGAGTAGGCTTAATGAAAAACTGTTTTTT.

The chain recombines TRBV27 with TRBJ1-2; TRBD1 aligns across 7 bases. The germline CDR1 and CDR2 sequences are MNHEY and SMNVEV (reference sequence). V lost 5 bases, J lost 3 bases, and 12 bases stayed unmatched. The CDR3 loop spans 16 amino acids. CDR3 loop: CASSHKGEGAYYGYTF. CDR3 bases: TGTGCCAGCAGTCACAAAGGAGAGGGGGCGTACTATGGCTACACCTTC.

The genes are TRBV30 and TRBJ1-3; no clear D. Trimming cost V 5 bases and J 0 bases, with 20 bases left between them. Germline V CDR1 and CDR2: GTSNPN, SVGIG (reference sequence). CDR3 length equals 17 residues. In nucleotides, the CDR3 is TGTGCCTGGGCAAGGGCCTCGGGCGGCTACTCTGGAAACACCATATATTTT. This sequence encodes CAWARASGGYSGNTIYF.

The chain combines TRBV12-5 with TRBJ2-1; TRBD2 aligns across 7 bases. This CDR3 has 17 residues. Germline trimming cut 1 base from V and 0 bases from J; bases unmatched to any gene: 6. Germline V gene lookup returns CDR1 LGHNT and CDR2 FRNRAP. CDR3: CASGLAVRGSSYNEQFF. As DNA, the CDR3 is TGTGCTAGTGGTTTGGCTGTACGCGGGAGCTCCTACAATGAGCAGTTCTTC.

The chain joins TRBV27 to TRBJ1-5, with unresolved D. CDR1 MNHEY and CDR2 SMNVEV come from the germline V gene (reference sequence). The CDR3 length is 15 residues. The germline V and J ends were trimmed by 5 bases and 1 base, with 12 bases remaining between them. CDR3 sequence reads: CASSTVGASNQPQHF. The CDR3 DNA sequence: TGTGCCAGCAGTACGGTCGGTGCGAGCAATCAGCCCCAGCATTTT.

This chain joins TRBV5-4 and TRBJ1-1; tentative D call: TRBD1 (6 bases). The length of the CDR3 is 14 residues. Trimming cost V 2 bases and J 1 base, with 9 bases left between them. CDR1 and CDR2 (germline): SGHNT, YYREEE (reference sequence). DNA of the CDR3: TGTGCCAGCAGCTTTGGGGGGGCGAACACTGAAGCTTTCTTT. This codes for CASSFGGANTEAFF.

The genes are TRBV7-9 and TRBJ1-1, with D unclear. The CDR3 runs 12 residues. Germline V gives CDR1 SEHNR, CDR2 FQNEAQ (reference sequence). Trimming stripped 5 bases from V and 3 bases from J, with 7 bases between. This CDR3 reads CASSGRDTEAFF. The DNA of the CDR3 is TGTGCCAGCAGCGGCCGGGACACTGAAGCTTTCTTT.